The next 17 T cell receptor beta chains were all read from a single sample in a study of T cells in Graves' hyperthyroidism and ophthalmopathy. Using RNA transcripts as the source, TCR beta CDR3 regions were amplified. When the TCR CDR3 underwent first-round RT-PCR, the HTBI primer set was used. One entry per CDR3 protein, called by TCRdb with MiXCR from the multiplex PCR reads. The sample has about 400,000 distinct CDR3 sequences, 14% to 15% seen once; the top ten hold about 30%. The sequenced sample was blood. The receptor source for this set is a woman in her 30s with Graves' hyperthyroidism.

This clonotype was detected many times. This chain links TRBV11-1 with TRBJ2-7; possible D gene TRBD1, 6 bases. Trimming removed 4 bases at V and 4 bases at J, with 11 bases between. CDR3 length: 13 residues. Germline V gives CDR1 SGHAT, CDR2 FQDESV (reference sequence). DNA of the CDR3: TGTGCCAGCAGCTCCAACCAGGGGTACGAGCAGTACTTC. Amino acids: CASSSNQGYEQYF.

This clonotype was recorded many times. The chain combines TRBV28 with TRBJ2-2; no clear D. Germline assignment: CDR1 MDHEN and CDR2 SYDVKM. The CDR3 contains 15 residues. Trimming removed 8 bases from V and 1 base from J, with 14 bases in between. For the CDR3, the DNA is TGTGCCAGCCAGTCCGGTACTCTGAACACCGGGGAGCTGTTTTTT. This translates into CASQSGTLNTGELFF.

A note on this clonotype: This sequence may be a read error, since a much larger clone differs from it by one base. The rearrangement uses TRBV28 and TRBJ2-7, with a tentative D call TRBD2 (5 bases). From germline, CDR1 is MDHEN and CDR2 SYDVKM. This CDR3 region has 13 residues. The CDR3 DNA reads as TGTACCAGCAGTCCCCTGGACTTCCCCGAGCAGTACTTC. Protein sequence: CTSSPLDFPEQYF.

This clonotype was counted only a few times. The V call is TRBV20-1, the J call TRBJ2-7; unclear D gene. The V end was cut by 0 bases, the J end by 0 bases, with 12 bases between. The CDR3 consists of 15 residues. Germline CDR1 reads DFQATT; CDR2 reads SNEGSKA (reference sequence). The CDR3, as DNA: TGCAGTGCTAGAGATAGGCGGTCCGGCTCCTACGAGCAGTACTTC. Protein: CSARDRRSGSYEQYF.

This clonotype has at least ten counts. The chain carries TRBV6-1 and TRBJ2-1; a possible D gene is TRBD2 (5 bases). The V and J ends lost 7 bases and 11 bases respectively, with 15 bases between them. The CDR3 spans 12 residues. Germline CDR1 is MNHNS and CDR2 is SASEGT. The CDR3 bases are TGTGCCAGCACCAAGAGGGTTGGGAAGCAGTTCTTC. It codes for CASTKRVGKQFF.

The table lists this clonotype with many counts. This chain links TRBV6-1 with TRBJ1-1; 10 nucleotides align to TRBD1. The length of the CDR3 is 17 residues. Germline V gene data show CDR1 as MNHNS and CDR2 as SASEGT. With V trimmed by 3 bases and J by 1 base, 8 bases remained unmatched. CDR3 region: CASSDPLTGGANTEAFF. CDR3 sequence (DNA): TGTGCCAGCAGTGACCCCTTGACAGGGGGCGCGAACACTGAAGCTTTCTTT.

This clonotype was seen more than once but under ten times. This rearrangement joins TRBV20-1 to TRBJ2-1, with D perhaps matching TRBD2 (6 bases). Looked up from germline, CDR1 is DFQATT and CDR2 is SNEGSKA (reference sequence). CDR3 length equals 14 residues. Trimming cost V 6 bases and J 9 bases, with 21 bases left between them. This CDR3 is CSALEEGVRGEQFF. As DNA, the CDR3 is TGCAGTGCCCTGGAGGAGGGAGTTAGGGGTGAGCAGTTCTTC.

This clonotype was observed a few times. The chain combines TRBV7-8 with TRBJ1-5, with 7 positions matching TRBD1. V dropped 3 bases and J dropped 5; count of bases not matched to a gene: 13. The CDR3 totals 17 residues. Germline V CDR1 and CDR2: SGHVS, FQNEAQ. The CDR3 reads CASSFLALGQTDQPQHF. The CDR3 DNA is TGTGCCAGCAGCTTCTTAGCCCTGGGACAGACTGATCAGCCCCAGCATTTT.

The chain combines TRBV29-1 with TRBJ2-1; tentative D call: TRBD1 (5 bases). This CDR3 is built from 13 residues. The V end was cut by 4 bases, the J end by 2 bases, with 9 bases between. The germline V gene has CDR1 SQVTM and CDR2 ANQGSEA. The CDR3 sequence is CSVGRETYNEQFF. CDR3 in DNA: TGCAGCGTTGGCAGGGAAACCTACAATGAGCAGTTCTTC.

This clonotype was seen repeatedly, ten times or more. The gene calls are TRBV5-1 and TRBJ1-1, with D possibly TRBD1 on 5 matching bases. The germline V gene encodes CDR1 SGHRS and CDR2 YFSETQ. The CDR3 runs 17 residues. The V and J ends lost 0 bases and 4 bases respectively, with 19 bases between them. CDR3: CASSLGAIRRGSTEAFF. As DNA, the CDR3 is TGCGCCAGCAGCTTGGGTGCTATAAGGCGGGGGTCCACTGAAGCTTTCTTT. Looking up the rest from reference TRBV5-1 and TRBJ1-1 gives the full variable domain: KAGVTQTPRYLIKTRGQQVTLSCSPISGHRSVSWYQQTPGQGLQFLFEYFSETQRNKGNFPGRFSGRQFSNSRSEMNVSTLELGDSALYLCASSLGAIRRGSTEAFFGQGTRLTVV.

V usage is TRBV2 and J usage is TRBJ2-2; TRBD1 might be the D (5 bases). Germline V gene sequence: CDR1 SNHLY, CDR2 FYNNEI. V gave up 4 bases and J gave up 4 bases, with 13 bases separating them. The CDR3 length is 15 residues. CDR3 protein: CASSGRGLVTGELFF. The CDR3 coding sequence is TGTGCCAGCAGTGGAAGGGGTTTGGTCACCGGGGAGCTGTTTTTT.

This clonotype was observed many times. The CDR3 loop is CASSYSGGLGTEAFF. CDR3 nucleotide sequence: TGTGCCAGCTCATACTCAGGGGGCTTGGGCACTGAAGCTTTCTTT. The genes are TRBV18 and TRBJ1-1; TRBD1 agrees at 8 bases. The CDR3 runs to 15 residues. The germline gives CDR1 KGHSH, CDR2 LQKENI. The V and J ends lost 5 bases and 4 bases, in that order; junction bases with no gene match: 9.

V gene TRBV7-6 combines with J gene TRBJ2-1; 8 bases agree with TRBD1. Looked up from germline, CDR1 is SGHVS and CDR2 is FNYEAQ. The V gene end was trimmed by 2 bases and the J gene end by 6 bases; junction bases not matched to a gene: 6. The CDR3 has 15 amino acids. CDR3 protein: CASSLMRQGLNEQFF. Here the CDR3 DNA reads TGTGCCAGCAGCTTAATGAGACAGGGGCTCAATGAGCAGTTCTTC.

The sample holds many counts of this clonotype. The chain employs TRBV15 and TRBJ2-2, with D perhaps TRBD1 (6 bases). With 4 bases removed from V and 3 bases from J, the gap between germline ends came to 12 bases. Germline assignment: CDR1 LNHNV and CDR2 YYDKDF (reference sequence). CDR3 size: 15 residues. The DNA of the CDR3 is TGTGCCACCAGCATAGGCAGGGGCCACACCGGGGAGCTGTTTTTT. It codes for CATSIGRGHTGELFF.

The table lists this clonotype with many counts. This chain links TRBV3-1 with TRBJ1-5; no definite D call. The CDR3 covers 15 residues. Looked up from germline, CDR1 is LGHDT and CDR2 is YNNKEL (reference sequence). V lost 1 base and J 6 bases, leaving 13 bases between the germline ends. In DNA, the CDR3 is TGTGCCAGCAGCCAAGGGGGAACCTTCGGTCAGCCCCAGCATTTT. Translation gives CASSQGGTFGQPQHF.

The sample holds many counts of this clonotype. CDR3 nucleotides: TGTGCCAGCTCACCAGGTCCATACAAGAGCACAGATACGCAGTATTTT. It codes for CASSPGPYKSTDTQYF. The V call is TRBV18, the J call TRBJ2-3; no clear D. Germline-derived CDR1 and CDR2 are KGHSH and LQKENI. V gave up 2 bases and J gave up 0 bases, with 12 bases separating them. The length of the CDR3 is 16 residues.

Worth noting for this clonotype: A much larger clonotype is one base distant, so this may be a read error. The chain has TRBV6-9 and TRBJ1-1; 7 bases line up with TRBD1. Germline CDR1 is MNHGY and CDR2 is SVAAGI. The CDR3 is 13 residues long. Trimming cost V 4 bases and J 6 bases; bases outside gene matches: 5. As DNA, the CDR3 is TGTGCCAGCAGTTTGACAGGGAGGTCTGAAGCTTTCTTT. Translating it yields CASSLTGRSEAFF.